Listed here are 31 T cell receptor beta chains from one sample, sequenced in a study of CD8+ T cells in alopecia areata. The sequencing template was cDNA reverse transcribed from extracted RNA. Sequencing used immunoSEQ multiplex PCR; TCRdb keeps in-frame clones, though not all of them. The sample lists 100,000 to 150,000 clones; 58% were seen once. Treatment of the sample: oral pan-JAK inhibitor, 5-10 mg twice daily. Specimen: CD8+ T cells sorted from blood, collected at week 4, from a patient treated with tofacitinib. Receptor source: a human donor with alopecia areata.

The chain uses TRBV30 and TRBJ1-2; D gene uncertain. Trimming shortened V by 0 bases and J by 6 bases, and 14 bases separated the two germline ends. Germline V lookup: CDR1 GTSNPN, CDR2 SVGIG (reference sequence). This CDR3 has 14 residues. In nucleotides, the CDR3 is TGTGCCTGGAGTGTATGGGTAGGCCCGAATGGCTACACCTTC. Amino acids: CAWSVWVGPNGYTF.

The chain couples TRBV27 to TRBJ2-3; TRBD1 matches 9 bases. The V gene's germline CDR1 is MNHEY and CDR2 SMNVEV (reference sequence). There are 15 residues in the CDR3. J was trimmed by 7 bases and V by 2 bases; bases with no gene match: 7. The CDR3 here is CASSLALTGGHTQYF. The CDR3 nucleotides are TGTGCCAGCAGTTTAGCGCTAACAGGGGGCCATACGCAGTATTTT.

CDR3 amino acids: CASSELAGGQETQYF. The CDR3, as DNA: TGTGCCAGCAGTGAACTAGCGGGGGGGCAAGAGACCCAGTACTTC. This chain uses TRBV2 with TRBJ2-5; 12 nucleotides agree with TRBD2. The CDR3 runs 15 residues. The germline gives CDR1 SNHLY, CDR2 FYNNEI. Trimming cost V 2 bases and J 2 bases; bases outside gene matches: 0. The whole variable domain, remainder taken from reference TRBV2 and TRBJ2-5, is EPEVTQTPSHQVTQMGQEVILRCVPISNHLYFYWYRQILGQKVEFLVSFYNNEISEKSEIFDDQFSVERPDGSNFTLKIRSTKLEDSAMYFCASSELAGGQETQYFGPGTRLLVL.

This chain joins TRBV27 and TRBJ1-2, with D uncertain. V lost 10 bases, J lost 8 bases, and 17 bases lay in between. The CDR3 runs 12 residues. Per germline, CDR1 MNHEY and CDR2 SMNVEV (reference sequence). The CDR3 loop reads CATRPQAGGYTF. CDR3 nucleotide sequence: TGTGCCACCCGTCCCCAGGCGGGGGGCTACACCTTC.

The CDR3 reads CSVEYRESYNEQFF. The CDR3 region has the DNA TGCAGCGTTGAATACAGGGAATCCTACAATGAGCAGTTCTTC. The chain uses TRBV29-1 and TRBJ2-1; tentative D call: TRBD1 (6 bases). Germline V CDR1 and CDR2: SQVTM, ANQGSEA. This CDR3 comprises 14 residues. Trimming shortened V by 2 bases and J by 1 base, and 9 bases separated the two germline ends.

The chain uses TRBV27 and TRBJ2-5, with D possibly matching TRBD2 (6 bases). CDR3 length equals 15 residues. V shed 3 bases and J shed 5 bases, with 16 bases lying between them. CDR1 and CDR2 (germline): MNHEY, SMNVEV (reference sequence). Here the CDR3 DNA reads TGTGCCAGCAGTTTGGGCCGGAGGGGACCGGAGACCCAGTACTTC. Translation: CASSLGRRGPETQYF.

The V gene is TRBV2, the J gene TRBJ2-5; 13 bases map to TRBD2. The V gene's germline CDR1 is SNHLY and CDR2 FYNNEI. Trimming took 5 bases from V and 10 from J; bases not matched to a gene: 7. The CDR3 extends over 14 amino acids. This CDR3 reads CASSSRLAGGLQYF. The DNA of the CDR3 is TGTGCCAGCAGTTCAAGACTAGCGGGGGGCCTCCAGTACTTC.

A few counts support this clone. The gene calls are TRBV23-1 and TRBJ2-7, with 7 bases aligning to TRBD1. TRBV23-1 is noted as an ORF with a role that remains uncertain. After removal of 7 bases from V and 6 bases from J, the junction contained 18 bases not matched to a gene. The CDR3 totals 16 residues. The CDR3 spells CASMAMPSDRPREQYF. For the CDR3, the DNA is TGCGCCAGCATGGCGATGCCTTCGGACAGGCCCCGCGAGCAGTACTTC.

The chain carries TRBV4-3 and TRBJ2-7; D gene unclear. CDR3 length: 14 residues. Trimming shortened V by 0 bases and J by 3 bases, and 9 bases separated the two germline ends. CDR1 is LGHNA and CDR2 is YSLEER in the germline V gene. The CDR3 nucleotides read TGCGCCAGCAGCCAAGACTTGGGGAACTACGAGCAGTACTTC. Its translation is CASSQDLGNYEQYF.

This rearrangement joins TRBV15 to TRBJ1-4; D gene unclear. The CDR3 length is 17 residues. Trimming removed 3 bases at V and 0 bases at J, with 14 bases between. Germline lookup yields CDR1 LNHNV and CDR2 YYDKDF (reference sequence). The CDR3 region has the DNA TGTGCCACCAGCAGCCTACCACCCTTCGCAACTAATGAAAAACTGTTTTTT. This gives the protein CATSSLPPFATNEKLFF. The full variable domain, rest sourced from reference TRBV15 and TRBJ1-4, is DAMVIQNPRYQVTQFGKPVTLSCSQTLNHNVMYWYQQKSSQAPKLLFHYYDKDFNNEADTPDNFQSRRPNTSFCFLDIRSPGLGDTAMYLCATSSLPPFATNEKLFFGSGTQLSVL.

This sequence joins TRBV12-5 and TRBJ2-7; no clear D gene. Between the trimmed V and J ends, which lost 3 bases and 2 bases, there was a span of 11 bases. The germline CDR1 and CDR2 sequences are LGHNT and FRNRAP. The CDR3 is 14 amino acids. In DNA form, the CDR3 reads TGTGCTAGTGGTTTTGGGCAGAGACCCTACGAGCAGTACTTC. Translated: CASGFGQRPYEQYF.

A few counts support this clone. This chain uses TRBV29-1 with TRBJ2-2; no clear D. The ends were cut back, 2 bases at V and 0 bases at J, with 10 bases in the middle. The CDR3 runs 15 residues. Germline values: CDR1 SQVTM, CDR2 ANQGSEA. Here the CDR3 DNA reads TGCAGCGTTGAATCAGGCGGATCGAACACCGGGGAGCTGTTTTTT. Amino acid sequence: CSVESGGSNTGELFF.

The chain has TRBV2 and TRBJ2-7, with D maybe TRBD2 (6 bases). Between the trimmed V and J ends, which lost 6 bases and 5 bases, there was a span of 11 bases. Per germline, CDR1 SNHLY and CDR2 FYNNEI. There are 12 residues in the CDR3. This chain's CDR3 is CASRPIADEQYF. Here the CDR3 DNA reads TGTGCCAGCAGACCTATAGCGGACGAGCAGTACTTC.

The rearrangement joins TRBV4-1 to TRBJ1-1; D uncertain. Germline loops: CDR1 MGHRA, CDR2 YSYEKL. Trimming removed 3 bases from V and 1 base from J, with 12 bases in between. The CDR3 is 15 amino acids. The chain's CDR3 is CASSHLLNSNTEAFF. The CDR3 DNA reads as TGCGCCAGCAGCCATCTTCTAAACTCGAACACTGAAGCTTTCTTT.

This clone was picked up a small number of times. The chain has TRBV7-9 and TRBJ1-5; no definite D call. This CDR3 contains 14 residues. Trimming left V 0 bases short and J 8 bases short, with 11 bases between. Per the germline V gene, CDR1 is SEHNR and CDR2 is FQNEAQ (reference sequence). The CDR3: CASSLADGEEPQHF. The CDR3 bases are TGTGCCAGCAGCTTAGCCGACGGGGAGGAGCCCCAGCATTTT.

The V gene is TRBV29-1, the J gene TRBJ1-3; the match to TRBD1 covers 8 bases. CDR3 length: 13 amino acids. V lost 5 bases to trimming and J lost 2 bases; unmatched junction nucleotides: 2. Looked up from germline, CDR1 is SQVTM and CDR2 is ANQGSEA. The CDR3 protein is CSVWTGPGNTIYF. As DNA, the CDR3 is TGCAGCGTTTGGACAGGGCCTGGAAACACCATATATTTT.

There are a few counts of this clone. The rearrangement links TRBV30 to TRBJ2-2; no reliable D call. Germline V gives CDR1 GTSNPN, CDR2 SVGIG (reference sequence). V was trimmed by 0 bases and J by 6 bases, leaving 8 bases between them. The CDR3 consists of 13 residues. CDR3 sequence: CAWSVVGAGELFF. CDR3 DNA: TGTGCCTGGAGTGTAGTGGGCGCCGGGGAGCTGTTTTTT.

This clone was seen only a few times. The rearrangement links TRBV27 to TRBJ1-5; TRBD1 is a possible D gene (6 bases). Germline V gene lookup returns CDR1 MNHEY and CDR2 SMNVEV (reference sequence). The CDR3 contains 13 residues. V was cut by 4 bases and J by 7 bases, with 11 bases left in between. This CDR3 reads CASSYTGLQPQHF. The CDR3 DNA is TGTGCCAGCAGTTATACAGGGTTGCAGCCCCAGCATTTT.

Details on this clone: The same CDR3 is also encoded by other DNA sequences in this sample. The genes are TRBV30 and TRBJ1-1, with D unresolved. The germline V gene encodes CDR1 GTSNPN and CDR2 SVGIG (reference sequence). This CDR3 has 12 amino acids. V lost 0 bases and J 1 base, leaving 3 bases between the germline ends. The DNA of the CDR3 is TGTGCCTGGAGTGTAGGGAACACTGAAGCTTTCTTT. This translates into CAWSVGNTEAFF.

The V gene is TRBV15, the J gene TRBJ1-5; D is perhaps TRBD1 (6 bases). The CDR3 is made up of 15 amino acids. Germline V lookup: CDR1 LNHNV, CDR2 YYDKDF (reference sequence). V was pared by 1 base and J by 5 bases, with 12 bases between. CDR3 coding DNA: TGTGCCACCAGCAGAGCCAGCGAGGGGGATCAGCCCCAGCATTTT. Encoded protein: CATSRASEGDQPQHF. Full variable domain (missing parts from reference TRBV15 and TRBJ1-5): DAMVIQNPRYQVTQFGKPVTLSCSQTLNHNVMYWYQQKSSQAPKLLFHYYDKDFNNEADTPDNFQSRRPNTSFCFLDIRSPGLGDTAMYLCATSRASEGDQPQHFGDGTRLSIL.

The rearrangement joins TRBV30 to TRBJ1-2; D is perhaps TRBD1 (5 bases). V was clipped by 4 bases and J by 2 bases, with 20 bases between them. The V gene's germline CDR1 is GTSNPN and CDR2 SVGIG (reference sequence). The CDR3 covers 16 residues. CDR3 protein: CAWTGKYSHDNYGYTF. For the CDR3, the DNA is TGTGCCTGGACAGGGAAGTATTCCCATGACAACTATGGCTACACCTTC.

This chain connects TRBV27 to TRBJ1-5; unclear D gene. V was cut by 6 bases and J by 0 bases, with 12 bases left in between. Germline V CDR1 and CDR2: MNHEY, SMNVEV (reference sequence). The CDR3 totals 15 residues. Here the CDR3 reads CASSNLGYSNQPQHF. DNA for the CDR3: TGTGCCAGCAGCAACCTGGGATATAGCAATCAGCCCCAGCATTTT.

The CDR3 DNA reads as TGTGCCAGCCAAAGTTTTGGGCCCGACAGGTACCAAGAGACCCAGTACTTC. As protein: CASQSFGPDRYQETQYF. J is TRBJ2-5 and V is TRBV28; possibly TRBD1 for D (6 bases). Germline CDR1 is MDHEN and CDR2 is SYDVKM. This CDR3 region has 17 residues. V lost 8 bases to trimming and J lost 0 bases, with 22 bases between them.

In this sample, this clone is medium-sized. The CDR3 nucleotides read TGTGCCAGCAGTGAAGGGGGGTCTGGGGCCAACGTCCTGACTTTC. Residues: CASSEGGSGANVLTF. V and J are TRBV6-1 and TRBJ2-6; D possibly uses TRBD1 or TRBD2 (5 bases each). V was clipped by 1 base and J by 1 base, with 5 bases between them. The CDR3 contains 15 residues. The germline V gene encodes CDR1 MNHNS and CDR2 SASEGT.

The DNA of the CDR3 is TGTGCCAGCAGCCCACCTGCGGACACTGAAGCTTTCTTT. This sequence encodes CASSPPADTEAFF. V and J are TRBV7-9 and TRBJ1-1; D not resolved. The germline V gene encodes CDR1 SEHNR and CDR2 FQNEAQ (reference sequence). This CDR3 region has 13 residues. The V end lost 5 bases, the J end lost 3 bases, and 10 bases lay between the germline ends.

The chain uses TRBV30 and TRBJ1-1; a possible D gene is TRBD1 (5 bases). The CDR3 covers 13 residues. The germline V and J ends were trimmed by 1 base and 4 bases, with 10 bases remaining between them. Germline values: CDR1 GTSNPN, CDR2 SVGIG (reference sequence). The CDR3 reads CAWSGDLGTEAFF. The CDR3 DNA sequence: TGTGCCTGGAGTGGGGACCTCGGCACTGAAGCTTTCTTT.

This clone was counted between two and nine times. The V call is TRBV7-9, the J call TRBJ2-5, with 8 bases lining up with TRBD1. CDR1 and CDR2 from the germline V gene are SEHNR and FQNEAQ (reference sequence). The trim removed 5 bases at V and 5 bases at J, leaving 4 bases unmatched. The CDR3 loop spans 13 amino acids. The CDR3 reads CASSTRTGETQYF. Here the CDR3 DNA reads TGTGCCAGCAGCACCCGGACAGGGGAGACCCAGTACTTC.

V gene TRBV30 combines with J gene TRBJ2-7; TRBD2 is a possible D gene (5 bases). The germline V gene encodes CDR1 GTSNPN and CDR2 SVGIG (reference sequence). The CDR3 has 15 residues. V lost 2 bases and J 2 bases, leaving 16 bases between the germline ends. Written as DNA, the CDR3 is TGTGCCTGGAGTCCCAGTTGGGAGTCTACCTACGAGCAGTACTTC. It translates to CAWSPSWESTYEQYF.

In its sample, this clone was seen a few times. The V call is TRBV19, the J call TRBJ2-3; 8 bases match TRBD1. In germline, CDR1 is LNHDA, CDR2 SQIVND (reference sequence). Trimming at V came to 6 bases and at J to 3 bases, leaving 5 bases not matched to a gene. This CDR3 spans 14 amino acids. Here the CDR3 reads CASSSRDRTDTQYF. The CDR3, as DNA: TGTGCCAGTAGCTCCCGGGACAGGACAGATACGCAGTATTTT.

The chain joins TRBV12-5 to TRBJ2-7; D may be TRBD2 (6 bases). The germline V gene encodes CDR1 LGHNT and CDR2 FRNRAP. This CDR3 has 15 residues. Trimming left V 1 base short and J 5 bases short, with 15 bases between. CDR3 sequence (DNA): TGTGCTAGTGGTTTGGGACGCGGGATATCTAACGAGCAGTACTTC. Its protein product is CASGLGRGISNEQYF.

The genes are TRBV27 and TRBJ2-7; D is perhaps TRBD1 (6 bases). Germline values: CDR1 MNHEY, CDR2 SMNVEV (reference sequence). This CDR3 has 14 amino acids. V was pared by 2 bases and J by 2 bases, with 10 bases between. CDR3 amino acids: CASSLGGGPYEQYF. CDR3 nucleotides: TGTGCCAGCAGTTTAGGGGGCGGACCCTACGAGCAGTACTTC.